This T cell receptor (beta chain) was obtained from a study of beta chain features in type 1 diabetes. The study's findings and limits: Significant though moderate, a shortening of TCRB CDR3s appeared in all four CD4+ subsets of Type 1 diabetes patients. Researchers reported that naive, central memory and Treg TCRB repertoires appeared more similar in patients than in healthy donors.

Staining for CD45RO/CCR7/CD25/CD127/CD95/CD27 allowed sorting of CD4+ naive, central memory, regulatory and stem cell-like memory cells. Germline assignment: CDR1 MNHNY and CDR2 SVGAGI (reference sequence). The length of the CDR3 is 15 residues. Deletions cut 0 bases from V and 3 bases from J, with 9 bases between. Only a few counts were recorded for this clone. Its antigen remains unidentified. The whole isolated RNA underwent reverse transcription, so sequencing captured expressed TCRB transcripts. The repertoire was sequenced with immunoSEQ multiplex PCR; TCRdb's copy has only in-frame clones and lacks some. The sample records roughly 350,000 clones, over 8.5% being singletons.

The clonotype comes from a man younger than 40 with type 1 diabetes. Source material: central memory CD4+ T cells from blood. The chain joins TRBV6-6 to TRBJ1-5; D uncertain. In nucleotides, the CDR3 is TGTGCCAGCAGTTACTCGCACAGCCTCAATCAGCCCCAGCATTTT. Protein product: CASSYSHSLNQPQHF.